The 16 T cell receptor beta chains in this list originate from one sample, sequenced in a study of vaccination and CD4 T cells after COVID-19. Sequenced with the Oncomine TCR Beta short-read assay was DNA taken from cultured CD4+ T cells. TCRdb ran MiXCR on the PCR reads and lists one entry per CDR3 protein. The sample carries 15,000 to 20,000 distinct CDR3 sequences, roughly 62% recorded once. Treatment defined: approximately 9-day PBMC culture with coronavirus spike peptide pools or control peptides (ViraFEST assay). These receptors have no known antigen. The specimen comprised CD4+ T cells from blood, cultured in vitro, sampled after SARS-CoV-2 vaccination. These receptors all stem from a human donor who had recovered from COVID-19.

This chain connects TRBV4-1 to TRBJ1-1; D is uncertain. Germline assignment: CDR1 MGHRA and CDR2 YSYEKL. Trimming cost V 1 base and J 0 bases, with 9 bases left between them. This CDR3 contains 15 residues. The CDR3 nucleotides are TGCGCCAGCAGCCAAGGAGCCGAGATGAACACTGAAGCTTTCTTT. Translation: CASSQGAEMNTEAFF.

V gene TRBV7-7 combines with J gene TRBJ2-1; D remains unclear. The CDR3 runs to 13 residues. The germline gives CDR1 SSHAT, CDR2 FNYEAQ (reference sequence). The V end lost 5 bases, the J end lost 6 bases, and 11 bases lay between the germline ends. DNA of the CDR3: TGTGCCAGCAGCCCCCTGGCCTCCAATGAGCAGTTCTTC. Translating gives CASSPLASNEQFF.

The gene calls are TRBV24-1 and TRBJ1-3; possible D gene TRBD1, 6 bases. This CDR3 comprises 18 residues. V was trimmed by 4 bases and J by 5 bases, leaving 23 bases between them. The germline V gene has CDR1 KGHDR and CDR2 SFDVKD. The CDR3 DNA follows: TGTGCCACCAGTGACGTAAGACAGGTCCCCCGGAGGCGAAACACCATATATTTT. Translating it yields CATSDVRQVPRRRNTIYF.

The CDR3 DNA follows: TGTGCCAGCAGCGCAGGACAGGATTACACTGAAGCTTTCTTT. Its protein product is CASSAGQDYTEAFF. The rearrangement joins TRBV11-1 to TRBJ1-1, with 7 nucleotides matching TRBD1. Trimming took 5 bases from V and 3 from J; bases not matched to a gene: 6. The CDR3 is made up of 14 amino acids. The germline V gene has CDR1 SGHAT and CDR2 FQDESV (reference sequence).

As to this clonotype: The junction and the germline gene differ at one end; a read error may be behind it. J is TRBJ1-2 and V is TRBV27; D is unclear. Germline V gene lookup returns CDR1 MNHEY and CDR2 SMNVEV (reference sequence). The CDR3 sequence is 13 residues long. The CDR3 here is CASRDTNEDGYIF. The CDR3 region has the DNA TGTGCCAGCAGAGATACCAATGAAGATGGCTACATCTTC.

The rearrangement joins TRBV6-2 or TRBV6-3 to TRBJ2-7; 9 bases are shared with TRBD1. CDR3 length: 15 amino acids. The V gene end was trimmed by 2 bases and the J gene end by 7 bases; junction bases not matched to a gene: 9. CDR1 is MNHEY, CDR2 SVGEGT, per germline. The CDR3 DNA sequence: TGTGCCAGCAGTTACCAGGGACAGGGCGTGAGGGAGCAGTACTTC. It encodes CASSYQGQGVREQYF.

The chain has TRBV7-9 and TRBJ1-1; possible D gene TRBD1, 6 bases. Germline CDR1 is SEHNR and CDR2 is FQNEAQ (reference sequence). Trimming stripped 0 bases from V and 0 bases from J, with 14 bases between. This CDR3 comprises 17 residues. Here the CDR3 reads CASSLAVKGGLNTEAFF. The CDR3 DNA is TGTGCCAGCAGCTTAGCAGTGAAGGGGGGGTTGAACACTGAAGCTTTCTTT. Combining the CDR3 with reference TRBV7-9 and TRBJ1-1 gives the whole variable domain DTGVSQNPRHKITKRGQNVTFRCDPISEHNRLYWYRQTLGQGPEFLTYFQNEAQLEKSRLLSDRFSAERPKGSFSTLEIQRTEQGDSAMYLCASSLAVKGGLNTEAFFGQGTRLTVV.

The chain recombines TRBV7-6 with TRBJ1-3; D may be TRBD1 (6 bases). CDR3 length: 17 amino acids. CDR1 and CDR2 from the germline V gene are SGHVS and FNYEAQ. Trimming removed 5 bases at V and 0 bases at J, with 17 bases between. DNA for the CDR3: TGTGCCAGCAGCCCGATAGGGGGGAGCGCCTCTGGAAACACCATATATTTT. Residues: CASSPIGGSASGNTIYF.

The chain links TRBV6-2 or TRBV6-3 to TRBJ2-7; the D is unclear. CDR3 length: 12 amino acids. V lost 6 bases to trimming and J lost 9 bases, with 15 bases between them. Germline values: CDR1 MNHEY, CDR2 SVGEGT. This CDR3 is CASSPNRVGQYF. CDR3 DNA: TGTGCCAGCAGCCCTAACCGCGTAGGGCAGTACTTC.

The V call is TRBV19, the J call TRBJ2-1, with TRBD2 matching over 8 bases. Germline V gene data show CDR1 as LNHDA and CDR2 as SQIVND (reference sequence). CDR3 length: 16 amino acids. Trimming removed 3 bases from V and 4 bases from J; junction bases left unmatched: 8. CDR3 DNA: TGTGCCAGTAGTATTAGAAAGGGACTAGGGTACAATGAGCAGTTCTTC. Protein: CASSIRKGLGYNEQFF. The full variable domain, with the rest looked up from reference TRBV19 and TRBJ2-1, is DGGITQSPKYLFRKEGQNVTLSCEQNLNHDAMYWYRQDPGQGLRLIYYSQIVNDFQKGDIAEGYSVSREKKESFPLTVTSAQKNPTAFYLCASSIRKGLGYNEQFFGPGTRLTVL.

Here the CDR3 DNA reads TGCAGCGTTGATTCCCCCCTCTCGGATGAGCAGTTCTTC. It translates to CSVDSPLSDEQFF. The rearrangement uses TRBV29-1 and TRBJ2-1, with no clear D. This CDR3 region has 13 residues. Trimming left V 3 bases short and J 8 bases short, with 14 bases between. The germline V gene has CDR1 SQVTM and CDR2 ANQGSEA.

The rearrangement uses TRBV7-2 and TRBJ1-5, with D maybe TRBD1 (6 bases). Germline V gene lookup returns CDR1 SGHTA and CDR2 FQGNSA. The CDR3 runs 15 residues. Trimming removed 2 bases at V and 4 bases at J, with 12 bases between. The CDR3 reads CASSLTGTLNQPQHF. CDR3 nucleotides: TGTGCCAGCAGCTTAACCGGGACACTGAATCAGCCCCAGCATTTT.

The genes are TRBV19 and TRBJ1-5; TRBD1 might be the D (5 bases). Germline CDR1 reads LNHDA; CDR2 reads SQIVND (reference sequence). The CDR3 consists of 16 residues. V was trimmed by 5 bases and J by 5 bases, leaving 19 bases between them. In DNA, the CDR3 is TGTGCCAGTAGTCCGGGAGGGAGGGGTGGATATCAGCCCCAGCATTTT. Amino acids: CASSPGGRGGYQPQHF. Filled out from reference TRBV19 and TRBJ1-5, the complete variable domain reads DGGITQSPKYLFRKEGQNVTLSCEQNLNHDAMYWYRQDPGQGLRLIYYSQIVNDFQKGDIAEGYSVSREKKESFPLTVTSAQKNPTAFYLCASSPGGRGGYQPQHFGDGTRLSIL.

This clonotype was found a few times. V is TRBV6-1 and J is TRBJ1-5; possible D gene TRBD1, 5 bases. Germline values: CDR1 MNHNS, CDR2 SASEGT. Trimming removed 7 bases at V and 1 base at J, with 14 bases between. CDR3 length: 15 amino acids. The CDR3 is CASTPRDGSNQPQHF. In DNA form, the CDR3 reads TGTGCCAGCACCCCCCGGGACGGCAGCAATCAGCCCCAGCATTTT.

The chain joins TRBV6-1 to TRBJ1-2; no definite D call. The CDR3 is made up of 12 amino acids. Between the trimmed V and J ends, which lost 6 bases and 0 bases, there was a span of 5 bases. The germline V gene encodes CDR1 MNHNS and CDR2 SASEGT. CDR3 DNA sequence: TGTGCCAGCAGGTTACCTAACTATGGCTACACCTTC. Protein product: CASRLPNYGYTF.

J is TRBJ2-3 and V is TRBV12-3 or TRBV12-4; 7 nucleotides line up with TRBD1. The CDR3 is 15 residues long. V gave up 1 base and J gave up 2 bases; unmatched junction bases: 3. The CDR3 nucleotides are TGTGCCAGCAGTTTAGAGGGGGCTTTCACAGATACGCAGTATTTT. Amino acids: CASSLEGAFTDTQYF.